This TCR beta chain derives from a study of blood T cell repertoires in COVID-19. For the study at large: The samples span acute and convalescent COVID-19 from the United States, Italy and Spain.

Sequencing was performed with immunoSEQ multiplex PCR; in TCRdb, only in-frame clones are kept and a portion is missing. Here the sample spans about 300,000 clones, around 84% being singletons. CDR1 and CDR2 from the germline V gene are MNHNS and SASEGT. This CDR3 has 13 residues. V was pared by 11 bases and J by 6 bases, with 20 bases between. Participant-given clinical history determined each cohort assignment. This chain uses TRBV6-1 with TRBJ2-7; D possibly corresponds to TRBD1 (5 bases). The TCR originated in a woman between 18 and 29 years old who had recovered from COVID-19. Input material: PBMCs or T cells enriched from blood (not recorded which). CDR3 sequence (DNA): TGTGCCGGACAAAGGTCCCTCCAGGGCGAGCAGTACTTC. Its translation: CAGQRSLQGEQYF.